The sequence of this T cell receptor (beta chain) was determined in a study of CD8 T cells in ankylosing spondylitis (dated by TCRdb to the late 2010s). For the wider study: The study set out to find disease-linked TCR variants by profiling T cell receptor beta repertoires in ankylosing spondylitis patients and healthy donors. In total, the full study cohort was made up of roughly 110 healthy donors and 25 to 30 ankylosing spondylitis patients. Peripheral blood samples were taken, and synovial fluid was additionally collected from ankylosing spondylitis patients.

The germline V gene sets CDR1 to SGHTA and CDR2 to FQGNSA. Trimmed from V: 5 bases; trimmed from J: 5 bases; junction bases lacking a gene match: 10. The CDR3 covers 15 residues, taking in both the cysteine and the phenylalanine. Only the CDR3 region is kept as DNA, spanning 45 bases read in frame from base 1. Study-level results and caveats: The disease-linked clones showed a CD8+ phenotype and occurred at relatively low frequencies in peripheral blood. Some motif variants were previously reported in synovial fluid and blood of reactive arthritis patients, suggesting common disease-initiation mechanisms. A TCR beta motif made up of several highly homologous amino acid variants appeared to be characteristic of blood from ankylosing spondylitis patients. The disease-linked clones were reported to be significantly enriched in matched synovial fluid samples from ankylosing spondylitis patients.

In regard to this clonotype: Its binding antigen is unknown. No base quality information exists; no much larger clone differs at one position.

Instrument on record: Illumina HiSeq 2500. TCR beta libraries were prepared by quantitative 5'-RACE with molecular barcodes. For the original study's pipeline: To identify disease-linked TCR variants, a new computational method was used, one built on a probabilistic model of VDJ rearrangement. TCRdb reran the public reads through fastp at Q25 and MiXCR, keeping productive beta chains. For every CDR3 protein sequence, its rows merge into one entry that carries the most common genes and DNA. For this entry, the V and J calls and clone size follow TCRdb and not the study's own pipeline. Within this sample are under 250,000 distinct CDR3 sequences, with about 30% of them counted one time only. The leading ten clones occupy about 4.2% of the sample.

The TCR originated in a male donor with ankylosing spondylitis or in good health (not recorded which). Recombination linked TRBV7-2 to TRBJ1-1; 8 bases in between match TRBD1. The sample comprised blood, either unsorted or a sorted T cell fraction (not recorded which). The CDR3: CASSPRTGSGTEAFF. In nucleotide form, the sequence is TGTGCCAGCAGCCCCAGGACAGGGTCGGGAACTGAAGCTTTCTTT.